The rows below give T cell receptor beta chains drawn from one sample of a study of molecular identifiers for immune sequencing clone quantification. In TCRdb, the PCR reads were re-called with MiXCR into one record per CDR3 protein. This table has 60,000 to 70,000 distinct CDR3 sequences, around a sixth appearing once. The specimen sequenced was naive CD8+ T cells from blood, with Jurkat cell RNA spiked in. Receptors originate from a human donor in good health. Some libraries in this study had Jurkat cell RNA spiked in. The CDR3 runs from the conserved cysteine through the conserved F or W. Fields, in order: D gene, clone size, V gene, J gene, CDR3 protein, CDR3 DNA. The D gene is left open where the match is weak. Not every row has a clone size; where given, it reads once, few, many or a size class.

>.|many|TRBV27|TRBJ2-1
CASSLRPGEQFF
TGTGCCAGCAGTTTACGGCCTGGTGAGCAGTTCTTC
>.|many|TRBV7-9|TRBJ2-2
CASSAPPGLNTGELFF
TGTGCCAGCAGCGCCCCCCCGGGGCTCAACACCGGGGAGCTGTTTTTT
>TRBD1|.|TRBV28|TRBJ2-7
CASSDRVDYEQYF
TGTGCCAGCAGCGACAGGGTGGACTACGAGCAGTACTTC
>.|many|TRBV2|TRBJ2-2
CASLERNTGELFF
TGTGCCAGCCTCGAGAGGAACACCGGGGAGCTGTTTTTT
>.|few|TRBV27|TRBJ1-6
CASSLGGLHYNSPLHF
TGTGCCAGCAGTTTGGGCGGGCTACACTATAATTCACCCCTCCACTTT
>.|many|TRBV27|TRBJ2-2
CASQINTGELFF
TGTGCCAGTCAAATAAACACCGGGGAGCTGTTTTTT
>.|many|TRBV7-8|TRBJ1-1
CASSLEWRGTEAFF
TGTGCCAGCAGCTTAGAATGGCGGGGGACGGAAGCTTTCTTT
>.|many|TRBV28|TRBJ1-5
CASSPIFSGNNQPQHF
TGTGCCAGCAGCCCTATTTTCTCAGGGAACAATCAGCCCCAGCATTTT
>TRBD1|.|TRBV7-9|TRBJ2-1
CASSLGTGTGWTF
TGTGCCAGCAGCTTAGGGACAGGGACTGGTTGGACTTTC
>.|many|TRBV6-1|TRBJ1-5
CASRPIVGGGGNQPQHF
TGTGCCAGCAGGCCCATTGTGGGGGGAGGGGGCAATCAGCCCCAGCATTTT
>.|many|TRBV12-5|TRBJ2-4
CASGLFLGLAKNIQYF
TGTGCTAGTGGTTTGTTTCTAGGGCTAGCCAAAAACATTCAGTACTTC
>.|.|TRBV12-3/TRBV12-4|TRBJ2-7
CASSGGGHRGSYEQYF
TGTGCCAGCAGTGGTGGAGGGCATCGGGGGTCCTACGAGCAGTACTTC
>.|.|TRBV11-2|TRBJ1-1
CASSLGYVEAFF
TGTGCCAGCAGCTTAGGGTACGTTGAAGCTTTCTTT
>.|few|TRBV4-1|TRBJ1-1
CASSQDWSTGTDTEAFF
TGCGCCAGCAGCCAAGATTGGAGCACGGGGACCGACACTGAAGCTTTCTTT
>.|many|TRBV7-9|TRBJ2-1
CASRPPGQNNEQFF
TGTGCCAGCAGACCCCCGGGCCAGAACAATGAGCAGTTCTTC
>TRBD2|few|TRBV5-1|TRBJ2-1
CASSLAGTSGSRYNEQFF
TGCGCCAGCAGCTTGGCAGGGACTAGCGGGAGTAGGTACAATGAGCAGTTCTTC
>TRBD2|many|TRBV6-5|TRBJ2-1
CASSDGTSGYNEQFF
TGTGCCAGCAGCGACGGGACTAGCGGGTACAATGAGCAGTTCTTC
>.|once|TRBV11-3|TRBJ2-3
CASSLSPWADTQYF
TGTGCCAGCAGCTTAAGCCCTTGGGCAGATACGCAGTATTTT
>.|many|TRBV9|TRBJ2-1
CASSTDSYNEQFF
TGTGCCAGCAGCACCGACTCCTACAATGAGCAGTTCTTC
>.|many|TRBV30|TRBJ1-1
CAWSMNTEAFF
TGTGCCTGGAGTATGAACACTGAAGCTTTCTTT
>.|many|TRBV28|TRBJ1-2
CASSQVWGYTF
TGTGCCAGCAGTCAGGTCTGGGGCTACACCTTC
>.|many|TRBV30|TRBJ2-1
CAWSVGIASEQFF
TGTGCCTGGAGTGTAGGTATCGCATCTGAGCAGTTCTTC
>.|many|TRBV9|TRBJ2-1
CASSSNRDHSYNEQFF
TGTGCCAGCAGCTCCAACCGGGACCACTCCTACAATGAGCAGTTCTTC
>TRBD1|many|TRBV29-1|TRBJ1-1
CSVYSGTGVTEAFF
TGCAGCGTCTACTCCGGGACAGGGGTCACTGAAGCTTTCTTT
>TRBD2|many|TRBV20-1|TRBJ2-1
CSARGVLLASGRGYNEQFF
TGCAGTGCTAGAGGGGTTCTGCTGGCTAGCGGGAGGGGCTACAATGAGCAGTTCTTC
>.|.|TRBV24-1|TRBJ2-1
CATSEMARGENEQFF
TGTGCCACCAGTGAGATGGCAAGGGGGGAGAATGAGCAGTTCTTC
>.|many|TRBV2|TRBJ2-3
CASSELLARINTQYF
TGTGCCAGCAGTGAACTACTAGCACGTATAAATACGCAGTATTTT
>.|many|TRBV29-1|TRBJ2-1
CSVGVYNEQFF
TGCAGCGTTGGAGTCTACAATGAGCAGTTCTTC
>.|many|TRBV9|TRBJ2-3
CASRSEGTDTQYF
TGTGCCAGCCGGAGCGAAGGAACAGATACGCAGTATTTT
>.|.|TRBV28|TRBJ2-7
CASSLEGVTGYYEQYF
TGTGCCAGCAGTTTAGAGGGGGTGACGGGTTACTACGAGCAGTACTTC
>TRBD2|.|TRBV20-1|TRBJ2-1
CSARAFLAGDTYNEQFF
TGCAGTGCTAGAGCATTCCTAGCGGGAGATACCTACAATGAGCAGTTCTTC
>.|many|TRBV29-1|TRBJ2-5
CSGWEDQETQYF
TGCAGCGGATGGGAGGACCAAGAGACCCAGTACTTC
>.|many|TRBV9|TRBJ2-2
CASSVFTGELFF
TGTGCCAGCAGCGTTTTCACCGGGGAGCTGTTTTTT
>.|many|TRBV24-1|TRBJ1-2
CATSDPHGGLWDGYTF
TGTGCCACCAGTGATCCACATGGGGGGTTGTGGGATGGCTACACCTTC
>.|many|TRBV12-3/TRBV12-4|TRBJ2-7
CASSLDYPGYEQYF
TGTGCCAGCAGTTTGGACTATCCGGGGTACGAGCAGTACTTC
>.|many|TRBV5-1|TRBJ2-3
CASSPGGVRTDTQYF
TGCGCCAGCAGCCCCGGTGGGGTCCGCACAGATACGCAGTATTTT
>.|many|TRBV13|TRBJ2-5
CASSITSLETQYF
TGTGCCAGCAGCATTACTAGTTTGGAGACCCAGTACTTC
>TRBD1|many|TRBV27|TRBJ2-1
CASNRQGAYNEQFF
TGTGCCAGCAATCGACAGGGGGCCTACAATGAGCAGTTCTTC
>TRBD1|.|TRBV20-1|TRBJ1-6
CSATPRSGTANYNTPLHF
TGCAGTGCTACACCTAGGTCCGGGACAGCTAACTATAATACACCCCTCCACTTT
>TRBD2|many|TRBV4-2|TRBJ2-3
CASSQDLTGGSTDTQYF
TGTGCCAGCAGCCAAGATTTGACGGGAGGGTCCACAGATACGCAGTATTTT